The 9 T cell receptor beta chains listed next were all sequenced from one sample in a study of human T cells and chemical hapten exposure. Using its own MiXCR run on the RACE reads, TCRdb lists one record per CDR3 protein. Of some 400,000 distinct CDR3 sequences in the sample, 4.5% to 5.5% are singletons; the top ten hold around 2.6%. Time point: pre-sensitization, week 0. Treatment here: therapeutic diphenylcyclopropenone sensitization with weekly scalp DPC. The source was whole blood, collected in connection with sensitization to the hapten diphenylcyclopropenone (DPC). The receptors stem from a woman aged 45-65 years with alopecia areata. Some clones in this sample may be carry-over from other donors' samples.

This clonotype was recorded at least ten times. The gene calls are TRBV6-2 or TRBV6-3 and TRBJ2-3; D is undetermined. The V end was cut by 7 bases, the J end by 4 bases, with 12 bases between. The germline gives CDR1 MNHEY, CDR2 SVGEGT. CDR3 length: 13 amino acids. As DNA, the CDR3 is TGTGCCAGCACCTTTTTCCCCGCAGATACGCAGTATTTT. Amino acid sequence: CASTFFPADTQYF.

This clonotype occurred many times. J is TRBJ2-3 and V is TRBV7-6, with 11 positions matching TRBD2. Germline V lookup: CDR1 SGHVS, CDR2 FNYEAQ. J lost 5 bases, V lost 5 bases, and 9 bases had no gene match. There are 16 residues in the CDR3. The CDR3 DNA reads as TGTGCCAGCAGCATACCGACTAGCGGGGTGTTAGATACGCAGTATTTT. Protein: CASSIPTSGVLDTQYF.

The V and J genes are TRBV28 and TRBJ2-7; perhaps TRBD1 as D (5 bases). Trimming removed 9 bases from V and 3 bases from J, with 18 bases in between. The CDR3 extends over 14 amino acids. The germline V gene encodes CDR1 MDHEN and CDR2 SYDVKM. The CDR3 here is CASSKVAGNYEQYF. As DNA, the CDR3 is TGTGCCAGTTCCAAGGTGGCAGGGAACTACGAGCAGTACTTC.

On this clonotype: This may be a read error, as it is one base from a much larger clone. The chain employs TRBV6-1 and TRBJ2-5; D uncertain. With 4 bases removed from V and 7 bases from J, the gap between germline ends came to 4 bases. This CDR3 is built from 10 residues. CDR1 is MNHNS, CDR2 SASEGT, per germline. The CDR3 is CASSGGTQYF. The DNA for the CDR3 is TGTGCCAGCAGTGGAGGGACCCAGTACTTC.

This clonotype occurred many times. The junction departs from the called germline gene at one end, perhaps through a read error. The rearrangement uses TRBV2 and TRBJ2-3, with D unclear. Germline CDR1 and CDR2: SNHLY and FYNNEI. This CDR3 is built from 10 residues. DNA of the CDR3: TGTGCCAGCAGTGAAATTAGTCAGGATTTT. Protein sequence: CASSEISQDF.

Ten or more counts support this clonotype. The chain combines TRBV9 with TRBJ1-1; D is uncertain. In germline, CDR1 is SGDLS, CDR2 YYNGEE. With 2 bases removed from V and 0 bases from J, the gap between germline ends came to 8 bases. This CDR3 is 14 amino acids long. The CDR3: CASSVEGLNTEAFF. The CDR3 DNA sequence: TGTGCCAGCAGCGTTGAGGGCCTGAACACTGAAGCTTTCTTT.

The chain has TRBV7-8 and TRBJ2-5, with D perhaps matching TRBD2 (6 bases). Trimming took off 3 bases at V and 3 bases at J, with 11 bases between the two ends. Germline CDR1 is SGHVS and CDR2 is FQNEAQ. The CDR3 is 14 residues long. The CDR3 nucleotides read TGTGCCAGCAGCTTGGGGACTCTAAAAGAGACCCAGTACTTC. It specifies CASSLGTLKETQYF.

This clonotype was recorded a few times. The gene calls are TRBV19 and TRBJ2-7; 8 nucleotides line up with TRBD2. The CDR3 runs 15 residues. Unmatched junction bases numbered 4, after V lost 3 bases and J lost 0 bases. Germline CDR1 and CDR2: LNHDA and SQIVND (reference sequence). CDR3 sequence reads: CASSIAGGDSYEQYF. The DNA for the CDR3 is TGTGCCAGTAGTATCGCGGGAGGCGACTCCTACGAGCAGTACTTC. The complete variable domain, with remaining parts taken from reference TRBV19 and TRBJ2-7, reads DGGITQSPKYLFRKEGQNVTLSCEQNLNHDAMYWYRQDPGQGLRLIYYSQIVNDFQKGDIAEGYSVSREKKESFPLTVTSAQKNPTAFYLCASSIAGGDSYEQYFGPGTRLTVT.

This clonotype was seen ten or more times. The chain uses TRBV6-1 and TRBJ2-3; D is unresolved. Trimming removed 6 bases at V and 0 bases at J, with 10 bases between. The CDR3 runs to 14 residues. Germline V lookup: CDR1 MNHNS, CDR2 SASEGT. The CDR3 sequence is CASSAHWSTDTQYF. CDR3 bases: TGTGCCAGCAGCGCCCATTGGAGCACAGATACGCAGTATTTT.